This TCR beta chain came from a study of blood T cells in healthy people across ages. Findings and limits, study-wide: Lack of knowledge of donor CMV status possibly confounded expanded clonotype changes. Conclusively comparing naive with antigen-experienced cells was impossible with unsorted PBMCs.

A word on this clonotype: The antigen is undetermined.

Then a second PCR, running about 6 to 11 cycles, was carried out with a sample-barcoded 5' primer and a J-beta primer mix. Carrying 12 random nucleotides, a template-switch adaptor labeled each individual cDNA molecule. TCRdb reanalysed the 5' RACE reads using MiXCR and keeps one entry per CDR3 protein. The table records approximately 490,000 distinct CDR3 sequences, around 24% of them present only once. V gave up 1 base and J gave up 8 bases; unmatched junction bases: 6. Germline assignment: CDR1 DFQATT and CDR2 SNEGSKA (reference sequence). The CDR3 sequence is 15 residues long. In addition, the sample was reused for a study of T cells of mothers and their children. That investigation notes: The whole RNA yield was converted to cDNA, approximately 1.6 ug per 15 ul.

The chain recombines TRBV20-1 with TRBJ2-1, with 12 bases identical to TRBD2. The sequence derives from a boy between 10 and 17 years old in good health. The sample taken for sequencing was blood. The CDR3 loop reads CSARVASGGADEQFF. The CDR3 DNA follows: TGCAGTGCTAGAGTGGCTAGCGGGGGGGCCGATGAGCAGTTCTTC.